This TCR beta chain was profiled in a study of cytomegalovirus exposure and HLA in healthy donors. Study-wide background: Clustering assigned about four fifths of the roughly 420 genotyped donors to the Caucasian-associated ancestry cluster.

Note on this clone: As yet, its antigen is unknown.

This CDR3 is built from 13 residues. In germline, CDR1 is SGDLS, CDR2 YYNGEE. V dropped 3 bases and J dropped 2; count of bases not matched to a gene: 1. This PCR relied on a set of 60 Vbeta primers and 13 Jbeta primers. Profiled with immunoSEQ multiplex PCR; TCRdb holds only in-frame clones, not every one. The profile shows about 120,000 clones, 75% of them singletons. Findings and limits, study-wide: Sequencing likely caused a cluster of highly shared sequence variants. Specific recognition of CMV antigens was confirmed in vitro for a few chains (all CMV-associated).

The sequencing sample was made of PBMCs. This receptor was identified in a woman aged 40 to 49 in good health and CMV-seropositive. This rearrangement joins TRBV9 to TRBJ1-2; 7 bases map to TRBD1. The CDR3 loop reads CASSATGNYGYTF. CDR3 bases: TGTGCCAGCAGCGCGACAGGGAACTATGGCTACACCTTC.